This T cell receptor beta chain came from a study of long-term antiretroviral therapy in people with HIV. Study details: The 2015 immediate-ART recommendation was preceded by the earliest samples by about a decade. Study-level results: Controls exceeded HIV repertoires in CDR3 length range. Subsequent to ART, diversity was augmented yet persisted below that of transplant donor controls.

For this clone: Its target is not known.

The germline gives CDR1 MGHRA, CDR2 YSYEKL. V was trimmed by 3 bases and J by 8 bases, leaving 6 bases between them. CDR3 length: 11 residues. Survey-level resolution applied to immunoSEQ assay v3.0. Sequencing was performed with immunoSEQ multiplex PCR; in TCRdb, only in-frame clones are kept and a portion is missing. The sample records about 32,000 clones, 95% to 98% being singletons. This specimen was unsorted PBMCs, taken 7.6 years after starting antiretroviral therapy. The receptor was derived from a man aged 30 to 45 with HIV. The chain employs TRBV4-1 and TRBJ2-3; no clear D gene. CDR3 coding DNA: TGCGCCAGCAGCCAGCTGTTTACGCAGTATTTT. Its protein product is CASSQLFTQYF.